This TCR beta chain emerged from a study of blood T cell repertoires in COVID-19. This CDR3 is 13 amino acids long. The data were produced by immunoSEQ multiplex PCR, yet TCRdb's version contains in-frame clones alone and is incomplete. The sample consists of 80,000 to 95,000 clones, 70% to 90% of them appearing once. Sequencing input: peripheral blood. This receptor was identified in a woman of 80 years or more in a cohort sampled during active or convalescent COVID-19. The V gene is TRBV12-2, the J gene TRBJ2-7; the table gives TRBD2 as D, unverified against the DNA. TRBV12-2 is annotated as a pseudogene. The CDR3 spells CASKRLYPYEQYV. The CDR3 nucleotides read TGTGCAAGTAAGCGACTTTACCCTTACGAGCAGTACGTC.